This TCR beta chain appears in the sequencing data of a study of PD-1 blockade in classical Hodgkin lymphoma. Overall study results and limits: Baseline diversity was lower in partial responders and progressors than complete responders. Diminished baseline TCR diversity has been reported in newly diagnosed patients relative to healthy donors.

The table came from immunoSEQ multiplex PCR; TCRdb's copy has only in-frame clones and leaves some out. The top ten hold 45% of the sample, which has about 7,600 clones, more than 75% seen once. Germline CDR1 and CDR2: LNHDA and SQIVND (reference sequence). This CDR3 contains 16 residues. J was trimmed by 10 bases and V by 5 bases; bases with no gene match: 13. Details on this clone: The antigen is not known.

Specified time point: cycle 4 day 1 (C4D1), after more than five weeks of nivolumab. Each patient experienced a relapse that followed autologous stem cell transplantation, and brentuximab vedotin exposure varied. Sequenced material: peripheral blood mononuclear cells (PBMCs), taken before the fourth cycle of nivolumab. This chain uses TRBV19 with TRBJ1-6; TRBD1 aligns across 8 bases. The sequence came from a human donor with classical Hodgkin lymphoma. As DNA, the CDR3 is TGTGCCAGTAGTCCGATGACAGGGGAGGGTGGCTCACCCCTCCACTTT. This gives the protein CASSPMTGEGGSPLHF.